The following is a T cell receptor (beta chain) sequence with its context. Its antigen is undetermined. These data are taken from a study of T cells in Graves' hyperthyroidism and ophthalmopathy. Diagnosis relied on clinical symptoms, serum thyroxine and TRAb, thyroid ultrasound and orbital computed tomography. PBMCs came from 8.5 to 10 ml fresh peripheral blood. Study-wide results and limits: Classification by a 13 V-J model distinguished ophthalmopathy from stable hyperthyroidism. Also found in blood were most expanded thyroid clonotypes above 0.001.

Germline lookup yields CDR1 SGHVS and CDR2 FQNEAQ. The CDR3 sequence is 17 residues long. Trimming at V came to 2 bases and at J to 9 bases, leaving 17 bases not matched to a gene. The investigators amplified TCR beta CDR3 regions from RNA transcripts. The study used the HTBI primer set for a first-round RT-PCR of the TCR CDR3. TCRdb reprocessed the multiplex PCR reads with MiXCR, giving one entry per CDR3 protein. The sample lists roughly 640,000 distinct CDR3 sequences, more than 15% seen once, with 2.5% to 4% in the top ten. The chain couples TRBV7-8 to TRBJ2-5; 8 bases align to TRBD2. Sequences were obtained from blood. This clonotype was obtained from a woman between 35 and 50 years old with Graves' ophthalmopathy. This CDR3 reads CASSLYLGSGVPEAQYF. For the CDR3, the DNA is TGTGCCAGCAGCTTATATTTAGGTAGCGGGGTTCCGGAGGCCCAGTACTTC.